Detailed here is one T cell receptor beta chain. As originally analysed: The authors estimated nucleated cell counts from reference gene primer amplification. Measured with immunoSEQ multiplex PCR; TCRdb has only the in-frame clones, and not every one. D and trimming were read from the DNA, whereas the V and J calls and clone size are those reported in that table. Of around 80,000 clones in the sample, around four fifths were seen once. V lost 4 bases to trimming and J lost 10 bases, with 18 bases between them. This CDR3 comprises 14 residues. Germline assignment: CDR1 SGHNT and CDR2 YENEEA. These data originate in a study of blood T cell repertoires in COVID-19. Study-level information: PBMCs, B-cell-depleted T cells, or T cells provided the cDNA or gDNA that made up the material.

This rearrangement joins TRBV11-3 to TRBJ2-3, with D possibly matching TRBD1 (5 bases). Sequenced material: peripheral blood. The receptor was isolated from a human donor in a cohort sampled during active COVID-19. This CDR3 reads CASSSPREFNAQYF. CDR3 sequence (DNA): TGTGCCAGCAGCTCCCCCAGGGAATTTAACGCGCAGTATTTT. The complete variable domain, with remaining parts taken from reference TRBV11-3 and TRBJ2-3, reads EAGVVQSPRYKIIEKKQPVAFWCNPISGHNTLYWYLQNLGQGPELLIRYENEEAVDDSQLPKDRFSAERLKGVDSTLKIQPAELGDSAVYLCASSSPREFNAQYFGPGTRLTVL.